These T cell receptor beta chains were read from a single sample in a study of blood T cells in healthy people across ages. TCRdb re-called the 5' RACE reads with MiXCR, one entry per CDR3 protein. The table includes almost 800,000 distinct CDR3 sequences, 55% to 75% detected once. Sequenced input: blood. The receptors stem from a young man in good health. CDR3s include the opening cysteine and the closing phenylalanine or tryptophan. Each record gives: V gene, D gene, clone size, J gene, CDR3 protein, CDR3 DNA. A D gene is named only where the DNA matches it firmly. Clone size is given for some rows only: seen once, a few or many times, or a class if the clone is expanded.

>TRBV20-1|-|-|TRBJ2-7
CSARNYGLYEQYF
TGCAGTGCTAGAAACTATGGCCTATACGAGCAGTACTTC
>TRBV7-2|TRBD1|-|TRBJ2-1
CASTTGGRSYNEQFF
TGTGCCAGCACCACAGGGGGCCGTTCCTACAATGAGCAGTTCTTC
>TRBV7-2|TRBD2|few|TRBJ2-1
CASRLGLAFYEQFF
TGTGCCAGCAGGTTGGGACTAGCTTTCTATGAGCAGTTCTTC
>TRBV7-9|-|few|TRBJ2-7
CASSSQDGTYEQYF
TGTGCCAGCAGCTCCCAAGACGGGACCTACGAGCAGTACTTC
>TRBV7-2|-|-|TRBJ2-5
CASSFSPGDLWEQYF
TGTGCCAGCAGCTTTAGCCCAGGGGATCTTTGGGAGCAGTACTTC
>TRBV20-1|TRBD2|-|TRBJ2-4
CSASSGSPNIQYF
TGCAGTGCTTCTAGCGGGAGCCCGAACATTCAGTACTTC
>TRBV5-1|TRBD1|-|TRBJ2-1
CASSLGTGVSYNEQFF
TGCGCCAGCAGCTTGGGCACAGGGGTTTCCTACAATGAGCAGTTCTTC
>TRBV28|-|-|TRBJ1-2
CASSLRGPRYGYTF
TGTGCCAGCAGTTTAAGGGGCCCCCGCTATGGCTACACCTTC
>TRBV11-2|TRBD2|-|TRBJ2-3
CASSSQSGTSAGQYF
TGTGCCAGCAGCTCGCAATCCGGGACTAGCGCTGGGCAGTATTTT
>TRBV2|TRBD2|few|TRBJ2-7
CASRASGSSYEQYF
TGTGCCAGCAGGGCTAGCGGGAGTTCCTACGAGCAGTACTTC
>TRBV5-1|-|-|TRBJ2-7
CASSARGGGTYEQYF
TGCGCCAGCAGCGCGAGGGGGGGAGGAACTTACGAGCAGTACTTC
>TRBV6-2/TRBV6-3|TRBD1|-|TRBJ2-5
CASKQTGDQETQYF
TGTGCCAGCAAGCAGACAGGGGACCAAGAGACCCAGTACTTC
>TRBV6-2/TRBV6-3|-|-|TRBJ2-7
CASSYLALTGGEQYF
TGTGCCAGCAGTTATTTGGCCCTAACTGGGGGCGAGCAGTACTTC
>TRBV11-2|-|-|TRBJ2-3
CASSLSAGRSTDTQYF
TGTGCCAGCAGCTTGAGCGCGGGGAGAAGCACAGATACGCAGTATTTT
>TRBV7-2|-|-|TRBJ2-1
CASRYPGTRNNEQFF
TGTGCCAGCAGGTACCCCGGGACAAGGAACAATGAGCAGTTCTTC
>TRBV12-3/TRBV12-4|-|-|TRBJ1-5
CASSSLLATQHF
TGTGCCAGCAGTTCGTTATTGGCGACCCAGCATTTT
>TRBV5-1|-|-|TRBJ2-7
CASSFGAGGSYEQYF
TGCGCCAGCAGCTTTGGGGCAGGGGGGTCCTACGAGCAGTACTTC
>TRBV11-2|-|-|TRBJ2-7
CASSLGPPGGYEQYF
TGTGCCAGCAGCTTAGGCCCCCCTGGGGGGTACGAGCAGTACTTC
>TRBV20-1|-|-|TRBJ2-5
CSAIPVRTQYF
TGCAGTGCTATTCCAGTCAGGACCCAGTACTTC
>TRBV27|-|-|TRBJ2-7
CASSLFLGVNEQYF
TGTGCCAGCAGTTTATTCTTGGGGGTCAACGAGCAGTACTTC
>TRBV29-1|TRBD1|-|TRBJ1-2
CSVEDVGQGPGYTF
TGCAGCGTTGAAGATGTAGGACAGGGACCAGGCTACACCTTC
>TRBV11-2|-|-|TRBJ1-2
CASSPQADLVGPNRLDYGYTF
TGTGCCAGCAGCCCACAAGCAGACCTCGTGGGTCCCAACCGGCTAGACTATGGCTACACCTTC
>TRBV6-2/TRBV6-3|TRBD2|-|TRBJ2-3
CASSVSGTRAHTQYF
TGTGCCAGCAGCGTTAGTGGGACTAGGGCCCATACGCAGTATTTT
>TRBV9|-|once|TRBJ2-5
CASSVGSGDSETQYF
TGTGCCAGCAGCGTAGGGTCAGGGGACTCGGAGACCCAGTACTTC
>TRBV20-1|TRBD2|-|TRBJ2-7
CSARAPSGGFNEQYF
TGCAGTGCTAGAGCCCCTAGCGGGGGGTTCAATGAGCAGTACTTC
>TRBV29-1|-|-|TRBJ1-5
CSVDLTWNGGKGPQHF
TGCAGCGTTGATCTCACGTGGAATGGGGGGAAGGGGCCCCAGCATTTT
>TRBV6-5|TRBD1|-|TRBJ1-4
CASSSQGASTNEKLFF
TGTGCCAGCAGTTCTCAGGGGGCGTCTACTAATGAAAAACTGTTTTTT
>TRBV6-5|TRBD1|-|TRBJ2-5
CASSRDRGNERYF
TGTGCCAGCAGCCGGGACAGGGGGAACGAGCGGTACTTC
>TRBV7-2|-|-|TRBJ2-3
CASRPPGSSTDTQYF
TGTGCCAGCAGGCCACCGGGATCTAGCACAGATACGCAGTATTTT
>TRBV27|TRBD2|-|TRBJ2-7
CASSCGEGGEQYF
TGTGCCAGCAGTTGTGGGGAGGGAGGCGAGCAGTACTTC
>TRBV12-3/TRBV12-4|-|-|TRBJ2-3
CASSLAHGGVQADTQYF
TGTGCCAGCAGTTTAGCCCATGGGGGAGTGCAAGCAGATACGCAGTATTTT
>TRBV20-1|TRBD2|-|TRBJ2-1
CSAPRTSGRAAEQFF
TGCAGTGCGCCCCGGACTAGCGGGAGGGCCGCTGAGCAGTTCTTC
>TRBV7-6|-|-|TRBJ2-3
CASRPTGTADYTDTQYF
TGTGCCAGCAGGCCCACCGGGACTGCGGATTACACAGATACGCAGTATTTT
>TRBV4-1|TRBD2|-|TRBJ2-5
CASSQEDGTKETQYF
TGCGCCAGCAGCCAAGAAGACGGGACTAAAGAGACCCAGTACTTC
>TRBV3-1|-|-|TRBJ2-7
CASSQRGARHEQYF
TGTGCCAGCAGCCAACGGGGGGCGAGGCACGAGCAGTACTTC
>TRBV28|-|-|TRBJ2-7
CASKRGGGTYEQYF
TGTGCCAGCAAAAGAGGGGGGGGAACCTACGAGCAGTACTTC
>TRBV7-3|TRBD2|-|TRBJ2-7
CASSTTSGRGYEQYF
TGTGCCAGCAGCACTACTAGCGGGAGGGGCTACGAGCAGTACTTC
>TRBV29-1|-|-|TRBJ1-2
CSDNGYTF
TGCAGCGACAATGGCTACACCTTC
>TRBV10-3|-|-|TRBJ2-6
CAISEVPGANALTF
TGTGCCATCAGTGAGGTTCCTGGGGCCAACGCCCTGACTTTC
>TRBV20-1|TRBD1|-|TRBJ2-7
CSARVRGQTYEQYF
TGCAGTGCTAGAGTCAGGGGGCAGACCTACGAGCAGTACTTC
>TRBV4-3|-|once|TRBJ2-3
CASSQVLDSKGPQYF
TGCGCCAGCAGCCAAGTTCTTGACTCGAAAGGTCCGCAGTATTTT
>TRBV20-1|-|-|TRBJ2-7
CSAGNQGLEQYF
TGCAGTGCTGGTAATCAGGGGCTCGAGCAGTACTTC
>TRBV7-2|-|-|TRBJ2-1
CASSLLILGNEQFF
TGTGCCAGCAGCTTGCTTATATTAGGCAATGAGCAGTTCTTC
>TRBV12-3/TRBV12-4|-|few|TRBJ2-3
CASSLLSPKTDTQYF
TGTGCCAGCAGTTTGCTTAGCCCGAAAACAGATACGCAGTATTTT
>TRBV5-1|TRBD2|once|TRBJ2-1
CASSSTSGSMYEQFF
TGCGCCAGCAGCTCGACTAGCGGGAGTATGTATGAGCAGTTCTTC
>TRBV6-5|-|-|TRBJ2-4
CASRNRDFEQYF
TGTGCCAGCAGGAACCGGGACTTTGAGCAGTACTTC
>TRBV29-1|TRBD2|many|TRBJ2-3
CSVEDFREGWTQYF
TGCAGCGTTGAAGATTTCCGGGAGGGCTGGACGCAGTATTTT
>TRBV29-1|-|-|TRBJ1-4
CSVKQNLGTNEKLFF
TGCAGCGTGAAACAGAATTTGGGGACTAATGAAAAACTGTTTTTT
>TRBV7-9|TRBD1|-|TRBJ2-5
CASSDRGFEQYF
TGTGCCAGCAGCGACAGGGGGTTTGAGCAGTACTTC
>TRBV3-1|TRBD1|few|TRBJ2-7
CASSQAGTANYEQYF
TGTGCCAGCAGCCAAGCCGGGACAGCGAACTACGAGCAGTACTTC
>TRBV6-2/TRBV6-3|-|-|TRBJ1-1
CASSKSVLNTEAFF
TGTGCCAGCAGCAAGTCGGTATTGAACACTGAAGCTTTCTTT
>TRBV30|TRBD2|-|TRBJ2-7
CAWSNLAGFEQYF
TGTGCCTGGAGTAATCTAGCGGGGTTCGAGCAGTACTTC
>TRBV20-1|TRBD2|-|TRBJ2-1
CSARDARISGGSGNEQFF
TGCAGTGCTAGAGACGCCAGAATTAGCGGGGGTTCTGGGAATGAGCAGTTCTTC
>TRBV20-1|TRBD2|many|TRBJ2-5
CSAKQGGLAGGPKETQYF
TGCAGTGCCAAACAGGGGGGACTAGCGGGAGGGCCCAAAGAGACCCAGTACTTC
>TRBV5-1|-|few|TRBJ2-1
CASSLGFVNEQFF
TGCGCCAGCAGCTTGGGGTTTGTCAATGAGCAGTTCTTC
>TRBV6-5|-|-|TRBJ2-5
CASSPYRQGGQETQYF
TGTGCCAGCAGCCCCTATAGGCAGGGAGGCCAAGAGACCCAGTACTTC
>TRBV20-1|TRBD2|few|TRBJ2-1
CSATSGNPSYEQFF
TGCAGTGCCACTAGCGGGAATCCGAGCTATGAGCAGTTCTTC
>TRBV12-3/TRBV12-4|-|-|TRBJ1-1
CASSLALGTEAFF
TGTGCCAGCAGTTTAGCCTTGGGGACTGAAGCTTTCTTT
>TRBV18|-|few|TRBJ2-7
CASRRGDEQYF
TGTGCCAGCCGAAGAGGGGACGAGCAGTACTTC
>TRBV4-2|-|-|TRBJ2-3
CASSLQFGTTRTDTQYF
TGTGCCAGCAGTCTTCAGTTTGGGACGACCCGCACAGATACGCAGTATTTT